The rows below give T cell receptor beta chains drawn from one sample of a study of response to subunit inactivated influenza vaccine. Each CDR3 protein gets one entry after TCRdb re-called the RT-PCR reads with MiXCR. The data show under 550,000 distinct CDR3 sequences, roughly 8.2% seen once. The material sequenced was PBMCs from blood, taken about 23 months after vaccination. The receptors were gathered from a man in his fifties or sixties who received an inactivated influenza vaccine. Both conserved end residues are part of each CDR3. D genes are given only for firm matches. Clone sizes are given selectively: once, few, many, or a class where the clone is expanded.

clone_size j_call d_call v_call cdr3_nt cdr3_aa
few TRBJ2-2 . TRBV7-7 TGTGCTAGCAGCCCCACGTCTCTGAACACCGGGGAGCTGTTTTTT CASSPTSLNTGELFF
few TRBJ1-6 TRBD1 TRBV20-1 TGCAGTGCCAGCCGCCCGGGACAGGGGGCTCCCTATAATTCACCCCTCCACTTT CSASRPGQGAPYNSPLHF
many TRBJ2-2 . TRBV12-3/TRBV12-4 TGTGCCAGCAGTTTCCGGGGGGCTGGCGGGGAGCTGTTTTTT CASSFRGAGGELFF
few TRBJ2-7 . TRBV29-1 TGCAGCCCTCCGGGACTCCCCTACGAGCAGTACTTC CSPPGLPYEQYF
many TRBJ2-7 . TRBV18 TGCGCCAGCAGCCCAGGGGGGGGGAACTACGAGCAGTACTTC CASSPGGGNYEQYF
. TRBJ2-7 . TRBV7-2 TGTGCCAGCAGCTTAGATCCGTCTCCCTACGAGCAGTACTTC CASSLDPSPYEQYF
. TRBJ2-1 . TRBV7-9 TGTGCCAGCACCTCATGGGTAAGGGGGGACAATGAGCAGTTCTTC CASTSWVRGDNEQFF
many TRBJ1-2 . TRBV14 TGTGCCAGCAGCCAAGACAGGTTATACTATGGCTACACCTTC CASSQDRLYYGYTF
few TRBJ1-5 TRBD1 TRBV7-8 TGTGCCAGCAGCTTAGGTATCGCGGGACAGAGGAATCAGCCCCAGCATTTT CASSLGIAGQRNQPQHF
few TRBJ2-3 TRBD2 TRBV20-1 TGCAGTGCTAGATTTAGCGGGGGAGTAGATACGCAGTATTTT CSARFSGGVDTQYF
. TRBJ1-2 TRBD1 TRBV12-3/TRBV12-4 TGTGCCAGCAGCCAATTGACAGGGGGGACTGGCTACACCTTC CASSQLTGGTGYTF
few TRBJ2-6 . TRBV7-2 TGTGCCAGCAGCTTGGGTAGATACTCTGGGGCCAACGTCCTGACTTTC CASSLGRYSGANVLTF
. TRBJ2-5 . TRBV12-3/TRBV12-4 TGTGCCAGCAGTTTCCGCGGGGACCAAGAGACCCAGTACTTC CASSFRGDQETQYF
many TRBJ1-5 . TRBV6-1 TGTGCCAGCAGACGGGACAACAATCAGCCCCAGCATTTT CASRRDNNQPQHF
few TRBJ2-1 . TRBV7-2 TGTGCCAGCAGCTTAGAGTTGAGGGGAAGCTACAATGAGCAGTTCTTC CASSLELRGSYNEQFF
. TRBJ1-5 . TRBV20-1 TGCAGTGCTTGGGCCGGGACAAGGGATCAGCCCCAGCATTTT CSAWAGTRDQPQHF
few TRBJ1-2 . TRBV12-3/TRBV12-4 TGTGCCAGCAGTACAGAGCCTAACTATGGCTACACCTTC CASSTEPNYGYTF
few TRBJ2-3 . TRBV5-5 TGTGCCAGCAGCTTCAGGGTGCTGACTAGCACAGATACGCAGTATTTT CASSFRVLTSTDTQYF
many TRBJ2-1 TRBD1 TRBV15 TGTGCCACCAGCAGACAAACAGGGGGCTGGAATGAGCAGTTCTTC CATSRQTGGWNEQFF
. TRBJ2-3 TRBD1 TRBV4-3 TGCGCCAGCAGCCAAGACACAGGGGGCATCACAGATACGCAGTATTTT CASSQDTGGITDTQYF
. TRBJ2-7 TRBD1 TRBV20-1 TGCAGTGCTTACAGGGGGCAGTTCGAGCAGTACTTC CSAYRGQFEQYF
. TRBJ2-7 . TRBV5-1 TGCGCCAGCAGCTTGGCAGGGAACCCCTACGAGCAGTACTTC CASSLAGNPYEQYF
few TRBJ2-7 . TRBV5-1 TGCGCCAGCAGCTTGGTTTCTGACTACGAGCAGTACTTC CASSLVSDYEQYF
few TRBJ2-7 . TRBV6-2/TRBV6-3 TGTGCCAGCAGTTACTCGAGGTTGGGGGAGCAGTACTTC CASSYSRLGEQYF
. TRBJ2-1 TRBD1 TRBV12-3/TRBV12-4 TGTGCCAGCAGGGGAATGGGACAGGGTCCGGGGTATGAGCAGTTCTTC CASRGMGQGPGYEQFF
. TRBJ1-2 . TRBV12-3/TRBV12-4 TGTGCCAGCAGTTCATACGGGCCCGGCTACACCTTC CASSSYGPGYTF
. TRBJ1-4 TRBD1 TRBV20-1 TGCAGTGCTAGGGACAGGGGCCGTAATGACAAACTGTTTTTT CSARDRGRNDKLFF
many TRBJ1-6 . TRBV18 TGTGCCAGCTCACCAACTCTAACCAGGAATTCACCCCTCCACTTT CASSPTLTRNSPLHF
many TRBJ2-7 . TRBV6-5 TGTGCCAGCAGTTACAGTGACTCCTACGAGCAGTACTTC CASSYSDSYEQYF
few TRBJ2-2 . TRBV3-1 TGTGCCAGCAGCCAAGATGGTAGCGTCGCCGGGGAGCTGTTTTTT CASSQDGSVAGELFF
few TRBJ2-1 . TRBV7-8 TGTGCCAGCAGCTTAGGCCAGGCAGTAGGTGAGCAGTTCTTC CASSLGQAVGEQFF
many TRBJ2-7 . TRBV20-1 TGCAGTGCTATAAAGACAGTCACCTCCTACGAGCAGTACTTC CSAIKTVTSYEQYF
many TRBJ1-6 TRBD1 TRBV3-1 TGTGCCAGCAGCCAGACAGGGGGGTCGAAGACACCCCTCCACTTT CASSQTGGSKTPLHF
few TRBJ2-7 TRBD1 TRBV27 TGTGCCAGCAGTTTAACCCGACCAGACAGGGGGCCATCCTACGAGCAGTACTTC CASSLTRPDRGPSYEQYF
. TRBJ2-5 . TRBV4-2 TGTGCCAGCAGCCCAGCGGGCCAAGAGACCCAGTACTTC CASSPAGQETQYF
. TRBJ1-5 . TRBV7-8 TGTGCCAGCAGCTTAGGTAGGCAGGGAGGACAGCCCCAGCATTTT CASSLGRQGGQPQHF
few TRBJ2-1 TRBD2 TRBV10-3 TGTGCCATCAGCAGTACCGGGACTAGAGACAATGAGCAGTTCTTC CAISSTGTRDNEQFF
. TRBJ2-5 . TRBV5-1 TGCGCCAGCAGCCATTCCAGGGGTGAGGAGGAGACCCAGTACTTC CASSHSRGEEETQYF
. TRBJ1-1 . TRBV12-3/TRBV12-4 TGTGCCAGCTGCTGGGCGGGGGCGCATACTATCCCTGAAGCTTTCTTT CASCWAGAHTIPEAFF
many TRBJ2-7 TRBD1 TRBV5-1 TGCGCCAGCAGCCCGGGACAGGGCGAGCAGTACTTC CASSPGQGEQYF
few TRBJ2-7 . TRBV5-5 TGTGCCAGCAGCTCGGACACCAGCTACGAGCAGTACTTC CASSSDTSYEQYF
many TRBJ2-7 TRBD2 TRBV27 TGTGCCAGCAGTTTAACTAGCGGACGATTCTACGAGCAGTACTTC CASSLTSGRFYEQYF
. TRBJ1-3 . TRBV6-5 TGTGCCAGCAGTTATGGCCTCAAGGGTGGTGGAAACACCATATATTTT CASSYGLKGGGNTIYF
. TRBJ2-5 TRBD1 TRBV29-1 TGCAGCGCCCGGAAGGGGGCAGAGACCCAGTACTTC CSARKGAETQYF
few TRBJ2-5 . TRBV18 TGTGCCAGCTCACCAATATTCCGGAACCAAGAGACCCAGTACTTC CASSPIFRNQETQYF
few TRBJ2-1 TRBD2 TRBV28 TGTGCCAGCAGTTTATTTGAGTCCGGGACTAGAAATGAGCAGTTCTTC CASSLFESGTRNEQFF
. TRBJ2-5 . TRBV29-1 TGCAGCGTTGCGGCGGCTCCGGGTTGGGCTAAGACCCAGTACTTC CSVAAAPGWAKTQYF
few TRBJ2-5 TRBD2 TRBV20-1 TGCAGTGCTCTAGCGGGAGCCCAAGAGACCCAGTACTTC CSALAGAQETQYF
. TRBJ2-6 TRBD1 TRBV5-1 TGCGCCAGCAGCGCGGACAGGGCCGGGGCCAACGTCCTGACTTTC CASSADRAGANVLTF
. TRBJ2-1 TRBD2 TRBV7-2 TGTGCCAGCAGCTTTCGAGCGGGAGGGCTGGGCAATGAGCAGTTCTTC CASSFRAGGLGNEQFF
. TRBJ2-1 . TRBV24-1 TGTGCCACCAGTGATCACAAAAACAATGAGCAGTTCTTC CATSDHKNNEQFF
many TRBJ2-3 . TRBV10-3 TGTGCCATCAGTCGTAGGGGGGGAGATACGCAGTATTTT CAISRRGGDTQYF
. TRBJ2-1 TRBD2 TRBV5-1 TGCGCCAGCAGCTTACGGGGGGGTATCCACAATGAGCAGTTCTTC CASSLRGGIHNEQFF
many TRBJ2-1 . TRBV14 TGTGCCAGCAGTTTTCGGGGGGCCTATAATGAGCAGTTCTTC CASSFRGAYNEQFF